The TCR beta chain under discussion was sequenced for a study of cytomegalovirus exposure and HLA in healthy donors. In the PCR, 60 Vbeta and 13 Jbeta primers were used. TCRdb's table, derived via immunoSEQ multiplex PCR, lists solely in-frame clones and lacks some. The repertoire consists of 100,000 to 130,000 clones, with approximately 76% occurring once and the leading ten covering approximately 2.2%. Germline V gene data show CDR1 as SGHDT and CDR2 as YYEEEE. The CDR3 contains 14 residues. V lost 3 bases to trimming and J lost 5 bases; unmatched junction nucleotides: 6. This clone was recorded a few times.

The sequenced sample consisted of PBMCs. The chain joins TRBV5-6 to TRBJ1-2; 8 bases line up with TRBD1. This clonotype was sampled from a man between 18 and 35 years old in good health and CMV-seronegative. CDR3 sequence reads: CASSWGQESYGYTF. The CDR3 nucleotides are TGTGCCAGCAGCTGGGGACAGGAGAGTTATGGCTACACCTTC.